One T cell receptor (beta chain) is described in this entry. As yet, its antigen is unknown. Assay used: immunoSEQ multiplex PCR; TCRdb lists only in-frame clones, some missing. The sample gives about 190,000 clones, about 82% of which show up once; roughly 1.6% is in the top ten. The CDR3 is 14 residues long. CDR1 is SGHVS, CDR2 FNYEAQ, per germline. The ends were cut back, 1 base at V and 3 bases at J, with 9 bases in the middle. These data are taken from a study of cytomegalovirus exposure and HLA in healthy donors. Overall study results and limits: Most observed TCR sequences were rare, whereas some public TCRs were detected in many donors.

Sequencing input: PBMCs. The clonotype originates from a young woman in good health and CMV-seronegative. The chain links TRBV7-6 to TRBJ1-2; D unresolved. This CDR3 is CASSLGGSDYGYTF. The DNA for the CDR3 is TGTGCCAGCAGCTTAGGAGGCAGCGACTATGGCTACACCTTC.